The entry below describes one TCR beta chain. Its antigen remains unknown. It was with 60 Vbeta and 13 Jbeta primers that the PCR ran. In the study's own analysis: In a later analysis, of some 80 million unique beta chains, some 10 million appeared in at least two donors. Profiling relied on immunoSEQ multiplex PCR, and the TCRdb table lists in-frame clones only, not all of them. The V and J calls and clone size come from that table; D and trimming were worked out from the DNA. Of about 160,000 clones listed, 65% to 90% were seen once; the top ten hold roughly 2%. Donors showed nominal health when sampled, although they likely had unrecorded immune exposures. V shed 6 bases, J shed 3 bases, and the junction held 5 bases outside the gene matches. Germline V gives CDR1 SNHLY, CDR2 FYNNEI. This CDR3 has 14 amino acids. This sample was taken from a study of cytomegalovirus exposure and HLA in healthy donors.

Study findings and constraints: Per a later analysis, HLA-associated TCR beta chains showed more clonal expansion than other, equally common TCR beta chains.

This sequence was found in a woman younger than 30 in good health and CMV-seronegative. The specimen was PBMCs. The V and J genes are TRBV2 and TRBJ2-7; 10 bases line up with TRBD1. In nucleotides, the CDR3 is TGTGCCAGCAGGGGACAGGGGTCGAACTACGAGCAGTACTTC. This sequence encodes CASRGQGSNYEQYF. Looking up the rest from reference TRBV2 and TRBJ2-7 gives the full variable domain: EPEVTQTPSHQVTQMGQEVILRCVPISNHLYFYWYRQILGQKVEFLVSFYNNEISEKSEIFDDQFSVERPDGSNFTLKIRSTKLEDSAMYFCASRGQGSNYEQYFGPGTRLTVT.